Shown below are 31 T cell receptor beta chains from a single sample sequenced in a study of identical twins. TCRdb itself ran the 5' RACE reads through MiXCR, one entry per CDR3 protein. The sample contains hundreds of thousands of distinct CDR3 sequences, 9.5% of which appear only once. This sample also belongs to another study, concerning yellow fever vaccine responses in identical twins.

Sequenced input: CD8+ T cells sorted from blood. These TCRs come from a young woman in good health.

A few counts support this clonotype. The chain is built from TRBV12-3 or TRBV12-4 and TRBJ2-7; TRBD1 might be the D (5 bases). This CDR3 contains 14 residues. Trimming stripped 0 bases from V and 6 bases from J, with 12 bases between. CDR3 region: CASSLARVGREQYF. For the CDR3, the DNA is TGTGCCAGCAGTTTAGCCAGGGTCGGCCGCGAGCAGTACTTC.

This clonotype occurred many times. This chain uses TRBV29-1 with TRBJ2-4, with a weak D call TRBD1 (6 bases). Deletions cut 1 base from V and 0 bases from J, with 7 bases between. The CDR3 has 14 amino acids. Germline loops: CDR1 SQVTM, CDR2 ANQGSEA. Here the CDR3 reads CSVEGDIAKNIQYF. In DNA, the CDR3 is TGCAGCGTTGAAGGGGACATAGCCAAAAACATTCAGTACTTC.

This clonotype has ten or more counts. Written as DNA, the CDR3 is TGTGCCAGCAGAACCGGGACAGGGTCGTACGAGCAGTACTTC. This gives the protein CASRTGTGSYEQYF. This chain joins TRBV28 and TRBJ2-7, with 9 bases that match TRBD1. CDR3 length equals 14 residues. The ends lost 6 bases at V and 4 bases at J; junction bases unmatched: 7. CDR1 MDHEN and CDR2 SYDVKM come from the germline V gene.

This chain joins TRBV4-1 and TRBJ2-7; 9 positions match TRBD1. Germline loops: CDR1 MGHRA, CDR2 YSYEKL. The CDR3 consists of 17 residues. V gave up 3 bases and J gave up 5 bases; unmatched junction bases: 14. The DNA for the CDR3 is TGCGCCAGCAGCCAGGACGTGGGGAGACAGGGGGTAGACGAGCAGTACTTC. Amino acids: CASSQDVGRQGVDEQYF.

This clonotype was found many times. The chain employs TRBV30 and TRBJ1-2, with TRBD1 identical over 10 bases. The CDR3 totals 15 residues. V lost 8 bases to trimming and J lost 3 bases; unmatched junction nucleotides: 12. Germline CDR1 GTSNPN, CDR2 SVGIG (reference sequence). The DNA for the CDR3 is TGTGCCCTGGGGGGACAGGGGCTAACTTACTATGGCTACACCTTC. Translation gives CALGGQGLTYYGYTF.

The gene calls are TRBV6-4 and TRBJ2-5; 7 bases fit TRBD1. Germline-derived CDR1 and CDR2 are MRHNA and SNTAGT. The length of the CDR3 is 15 residues. V was pared by 5 bases and J by 5 bases, with 11 bases of the junction left unmatched. CDR3 loop: CASSPTGSPAETQYF. CDR3 in DNA: TGTGCCAGCAGTCCGACAGGGTCGCCCGCGGAGACCCAGTACTTC.

The sample holds many counts of this clonotype. CDR3 region: CASSRTASYNEQFF. The DNA of the CDR3 is TGTGCCAGCAGCCGCACTGCATCCTACAATGAGCAGTTCTTC. The gene calls are TRBV7-9 and TRBJ2-1; D is undetermined. Germline V gives CDR1 SEHNR, CDR2 FQNEAQ (reference sequence). V was shortened by 5 bases and J by 1 base, with 9 bases between the two germline ends. The CDR3 loop spans 14 amino acids.

The sample holds a few counts of this clonotype. The chain employs TRBV27 and TRBJ2-2; D might be TRBD1 (5 bases). From germline, CDR1 is MNHEY and CDR2 SMNVEV (reference sequence). The CDR3 contains 13 residues. Trimming removed 4 bases from V and 7 bases from J, with 10 bases in between. CDR3 in DNA: TGTGCCAGCAGTTCCTCAGGGTACGGGGAGCTGTTTTTT. It specifies CASSSSGYGELFF.

This rearrangement joins TRBV15 to TRBJ1-3, with D uncertain. V shed 5 bases and J shed 2 bases, with 7 bases lying between them. CDR1 and CDR2 (germline): LNHNV, YYDKDF (reference sequence). This CDR3 has 13 residues. DNA of the CDR3: TGTGCCACCAGCGAAGTAGCTGGAAACACCATATATTTT. Its translation: CATSEVAGNTIYF.

This clonotype was picked up a small number of times. The V and J genes are TRBV6-1 and TRBJ2-3; 10 bases are shared with TRBD2. With V trimmed by 8 bases and J by 4 bases, 3 bases remained unmatched. This CDR3 is 13 amino acids long. Germline V gene sequence: CDR1 MNHNS, CDR2 SASEGT. CDR3 in DNA: TGTGCCAGCGGGACTAGCGAATCAGATACGCAGTATTTT. This encodes CASGTSESDTQYF.

This clonotype turned up a few times. CDR3 nucleotides: TGCAGTGCGCCCCCATTAGCGGGAACAGATACGCAGTATTTT. Encoded protein: CSAPPLAGTDTQYF. V usage is TRBV20-1 and J usage is TRBJ2-3; 8 bases agree with TRBD2. Per germline, CDR1 DFQATT and CDR2 SNEGSKA (reference sequence). CDR3 length: 14 amino acids. V trimming: 6 bases; J trimming: 3 bases; junction bases outside the gene matches: 8.

This clonotype has more than one count but fewer than ten. This CDR3 is CASSSNRDGYTF. DNA of the CDR3: TGTGCCAGCAGTTCTAACAGGGACGGCTACACCTTC. The V gene is TRBV27, the J gene TRBJ1-2; D possibly corresponds to TRBD1 (6 bases). The CDR3 covers 12 residues. From germline, CDR1 is MNHEY and CDR2 SMNVEV (reference sequence). Trimming removed 4 bases at V and 8 bases at J, with 11 bases between.

Remarks on this clonotype: The junction and the germline gene differ at one end; a read error may be behind it. This chain links TRBV27 with TRBJ2-7; weak D call: TRBD2 (5 bases). Germline-derived CDR1 and CDR2 are MNHEY and SMNVEV (reference sequence). The CDR3 totals 12 residues. CDR3 in amino acids: CASSSRGYGQYF. CDR3 DNA sequence: TGTGCCAGCAGTTCCCGGGGTTACGGGCAGTACTTC.

Ten or more counts support this clonotype. This chain joins TRBV10-3 and TRBJ2-3; TRBD2 agrees at 9 bases. CDR3 length equals 14 residues. The germline gives CDR1 ENHRY, CDR2 SYGVKD. Trimming removed 10 bases from V and 2 bases from J; junction bases left unmatched: 7. The CDR3 DNA is TGTGCCACGACTAGCGGAGAATACACAGATACGCAGTATTTT. This codes for CATTSGEYTDTQYF.

This clonotype was seen a handful of times. The V call is TRBV10-1, the J call TRBJ2-7; D unclear. The CDR3 is made up of 12 amino acids. Germline CDR1 reads WNHNN; CDR2 reads SYGVQD (reference sequence). The V end was cut by 0 bases, the J end by 3 bases, with 3 bases between. CDR3 amino acids: CASSESYYEQYF. The CDR3 coding sequence is TGCGCCAGCAGTGAGTCCTACTACGAGCAGTACTTC.

The V and J genes are TRBV2 and TRBJ2-1; D gene uncertain. The CDR3 loop spans 17 amino acids. The V gene lost 3 bases and the J gene lost 0 bases, with 15 bases spanning the gap. The germline gives CDR1 SNHLY, CDR2 FYNNEI. This CDR3 reads CASSEISLSSSYNEQFF. CDR3 bases: TGTGCCAGCAGTGAGATTAGTCTCTCCAGCTCCTACAATGAGCAGTTCTTC.

The J gene is TRBJ2-7, the V gene TRBV20-1, with TRBD1 matching 11 bases. Germline-derived CDR1 and CDR2 are DFQATT and SNEGSKA (reference sequence). J was trimmed by 3 bases and V by 2 bases; bases with no gene match: 9. The CDR3 is made up of 16 amino acids. DNA for the CDR3: TGCAGTGCTAGATTAAAAGGACAGGGGGCCCTCTACGAGCAGTACTTC. Protein: CSARLKGQGALYEQYF.

The DNA of the CDR3 is TGTGCCAGCAGTTTGGGACGTTACTCCTACAATGAGCAGTTCTTC. Residues: CASSLGRYSYNEQFF. The genes are TRBV28 and TRBJ2-1; tentatively, D is TRBD1 or TRBD2 (5 bases each). CDR1 and CDR2 (germline): MDHEN, SYDVKM. CDR3 length: 15 residues. Between the trimmed V and J ends, which lost 3 bases and 0 bases, there was a span of 9 bases.

The gene calls are TRBV28 and TRBJ2-3, with TRBD2 matching 7 bases. The CDR3 has 16 amino acids. V shed 1 base and J 2 bases; nucleotides not matched to a gene: 6. Germline CDR1 is MDHEN and CDR2 is SYDVKM. The CDR3 loop is CASSLSSGVLTDTQYF. Written as DNA, the CDR3 is TGTGCCAGCAGTTTATCTAGCGGAGTTCTCACAGATACGCAGTATTTT.

This clonotype was recorded at least ten times. This chain joins TRBV6-2 or TRBV6-3 and TRBJ2-7; the D is unclear. V was cut by 7 bases and J by 6 bases, with 16 bases left in between. This CDR3 region has 13 residues. The germline CDR1 and CDR2 sequences are MNHEY and SVGEGT. CDR3 nucleotides: TGTGCCAGCAACCTATCGGAGAATTTCGAGCAGTACTTC. Translated, it gives CASNLSENFEQYF.

This clonotype was seen ten or more times. The V and J genes are TRBV7-6 and TRBJ2-3; 7 bases are shared with TRBD2. The CDR3 runs to 14 residues. Germline values: CDR1 SGHVS, CDR2 FNYEAQ. After removal of 5 bases from V and 1 base from J, the junction contained 3 bases not matched to a gene. The chain's CDR3 is CASSRGGGTDTQYF. The CDR3, as DNA: TGTGCCAGCAGCCGGGGAGGGGGCACAGATACGCAGTATTTT.

This clonotype was observed many times. J is TRBJ2-7 and V is TRBV29-1; D may be TRBD2 (5 bases). The germline gives CDR1 SQVTM, CDR2 ANQGSEA. With 2 bases removed from V and 4 bases from J, the gap between germline ends came to 12 bases. The CDR3 consists of 13 residues. Here the CDR3 reads CSVELFTGYEQYF. CDR3 in DNA: TGCAGCGTTGAACTGTTCACGGGATACGAGCAGTACTTC.

This clonotype was seen at least ten times. One junction end disagrees with the germline gene, perhaps due to a read error. The CDR3 protein is CASSLGRDRQYF. For the CDR3, the DNA is TGTGCCAGCAGCTTAGGGCGCGATAGGCAGTATTTT. This chain uses TRBV7-2 with TRBJ2-3; D is unresolved. The CDR3 loop spans 12 amino acids. Germline V gives CDR1 SGHTA, CDR2 FQGNSA.

This clonotype was seen a handful of times. The chain is built from TRBV5-1 and TRBJ2-7; 7 bases are shared with TRBD1. After removal of 0 bases from V and 2 bases from J, the junction contained 8 bases not matched to a gene. Germline loops: CDR1 SGHRS, CDR2 YFSETQ. The CDR3 loop spans 16 amino acids. The CDR3 reads CASSLGQGTYPYEQYF. The CDR3 nucleotides are TGCGCCAGCAGCTTGGGACAGGGTACTTACCCCTACGAGCAGTACTTC.

This clonotype was counted many times. This rearrangement joins TRBV20-1 to TRBJ1-1; unclear D gene. V lost 3 bases to trimming and J lost 0 bases, with 5 bases between them. Germline loops: CDR1 DFQATT, CDR2 SNEGSKA (reference sequence). There are 12 residues in the CDR3. CDR3 protein: CSARALNTEAFF. The CDR3 nucleotides are TGCAGTGCTAGGGCTTTGAACACTGAAGCTTTCTTT.

This clonotype showed up many times. The V and J genes are TRBV2 and TRBJ2-7; D remains ambiguous. The CDR3 extends over 15 amino acids. Germline loops: CDR1 SNHLY, CDR2 FYNNEI. With 1 base removed from V and 1 base from J, the gap between germline ends came to 11 bases. The CDR3 region has the DNA TGTGCCAGCAGTGAAGAAGCCGGACGGTCCTACGAGCAGTACTTC. This gives the protein CASSEEAGRSYEQYF.

The V gene is TRBV7-9, the J gene TRBJ2-7, with a possible D match to TRBD1 (7 bases). V lost 1 base to trimming and J lost 4 bases, with 14 bases between them. The V gene's germline CDR1 is SEHNR and CDR2 FQNEAQ (reference sequence). The CDR3 has 15 amino acids. CDR3 sequence (DNA): TGTGCCAGCAGCTTAGGGAGGGGGCGCGATTACGAGCAGTACTTC. It yields the protein CASSLGRGRDYEQYF.

This clonotype appeared a few times. J is TRBJ2-7 and V is TRBV27; 8 nucleotides line up with TRBD1. With 2 bases clipped from V and 7 bases from J, the junction kept 10 bases outside the gene matches. Per germline, CDR1 MNHEY and CDR2 SMNVEV (reference sequence). The CDR3 length is 15 residues. In DNA, the CDR3 is TGTGCCAGCAGTTTAGGGGGACAGGCAGTCGGAGAGCAGTACTTC. Encoded protein: CASSLGGQAVGEQYF.

J is TRBJ2-7 and V is TRBV29-1; TRBD2 is a possible D gene (6 bases). Looked up from germline, CDR1 is SQVTM and CDR2 is ANQGSEA. This CDR3 region has 14 residues. Trimming left V 4 bases short and J 2 bases short, with 15 bases between. The CDR3 loop reads CSVAGVREAYEQYF. CDR3 bases: TGCAGCGTTGCCGGGGTCAGGGAGGCCTACGAGCAGTACTTC.

Turning to this clonotype: This may be a read error: a much more frequent sequence differs by one nucleotide. This sequence joins TRBV10-2 and TRBJ2-7; 8 positions match TRBD2. The CDR3 is made up of 12 amino acids. Germline CDR1 reads WSHSY; CDR2 reads SAAADI. The CDR3 is CTSGTSSYEQYF. The CDR3 DNA reads as TGCACCAGCGGGACTAGCTCCTACGAGCAGTACTTC.

This clonotype was seen repeatedly, ten times or more. V and J are TRBV4-2 and TRBJ2-7, with D possibly being TRBD1 (6 bases). Trimming took off 4 bases at V and 1 base at J, with 11 bases between the two ends. The germline V gene has CDR1 LGHNA and CDR2 YNFKEQ. This CDR3 has 14 amino acids. This CDR3 reads CASSPRQVSYEQYF. CDR3 coding DNA: TGTGCCAGCAGCCCCCGACAGGTATCCTACGAGCAGTACTTC.